This TCR beta chain originates from a study of T cells in Graves' hyperthyroidism and ophthalmopathy. This clonotype has at least ten counts. As yet, its antigen is unknown. Study-level results: The model identified upcoming ophthalmopathy a median around 6 months ahead of onset.

Subjects with ophthalmopathy showed a Clinical Activity Score no lower than 3, a NOSPECS grade no lower than 4, and a duration shorter than 3 months. It was RNA transcripts that yielded the amplified TCR beta CDR3 regions. HTBI primers were used for first-round RT-PCR of the TCR CDR3. TCRdb fed the multiplex PCR reads into MiXCR, producing one record per CDR3 protein. The top ten hold 12% of the sample, which has 620,000 or so distinct CDR3 sequences, roughly 15% seen once. The clonotype comes from a woman between 45 and 65 years old with Graves' ophthalmopathy. Specimen: blood.

The CDR3 loop is CASAGQGNTEAFF. CDR3 bases: TGTGCCAGCGCGGGACAGGGCAATACTGAAGCTTTCTTT. The chain links TRBV18 to TRBJ1-1, with 9 bases identical to TRBD1. The CDR3 consists of 13 residues. Losses at the gene ends were 8 bases for V and 5 bases for J; bases not matched to a gene: 6. The germline V gene has CDR1 KGHSH and CDR2 LQKENI.